Each of the 5 T cell receptor beta chains below was sequenced from the same sample in a study of regulatory T cells in long-lasting Graves disease. The sample's time point: newly diagnosed GD, antithyroid drugs for less than 3 months. RNA from PBMCs was the source of the TCR library. Relying on iRepertoire HTBI primers and Arm-PCR of CDR3 regions, the team built TCR beta libraries. TCRdb fed the multiplex PCR reads into MiXCR, producing one record per CDR3 protein. The sample lists 450,000 to 500,000 distinct CDR3 sequences, roughly 17% occurring once. This sample was shared with a second study, whose subject was T cells in Graves' hyperthyroidism and ophthalmopathy.

This sample comprised peripheral blood mononuclear cells (PBMCs), obtained at new diagnosis, from a patient treated with antithyroid drugs. Source of these receptors: a man aged 40-49 years with Graves disease.

This clonotype has a count of ten or more. The chain carries TRBV28 and TRBJ1-6; TRBD1 matches 7 bases. Unmatched junction bases numbered 5, after V lost 7 bases and J lost 5 bases. Germline values: CDR1 MDHEN, CDR2 SYDVKM. CDR3 length equals 14 residues. CDR3 sequence reads: CASTPTGNNSPLHF. CDR3 DNA sequence: TGTGCCAGCACCCCGACAGGGAATAATTCACCCCTCCACTTT.

In this sample, this clonotype turned up many times. The chain recombines TRBV2 with TRBJ2-3; 11 nucleotides line up with TRBD2. The V and J ends lost 2 bases and 4 bases, in that order; junction bases with no gene match: 8. The germline CDR1 and CDR2 sequences are SNHLY and FYNNEI. This CDR3 is built from 17 residues. CDR3 residues: CASSERGTSGRSDTQYF. The CDR3 DNA sequence: TGTGCCAGCAGTGAAAGAGGTACTAGCGGGAGATCAGATACGCAGTATTTT.

This chain connects TRBV28 to TRBJ2-6; perhaps TRBD2 as D (5 bases). V was clipped by 8 bases and J by 4 bases, with 9 bases between them. Germline CDR1 and CDR2: MDHEN and SYDVKM. CDR3 size: 13 residues. CDR3 DNA sequence: TGTGCCAGCTCGGAGGCGGGGGCCAACGTCCTGACTTTC. Translated, it gives CASSEAGANVLTF.

This clonotype was found a few times. The genes are TRBV19 and TRBJ1-5, with 10 positions matching TRBD1. Germline CDR1 and CDR2: LNHDA and SQIVND (reference sequence). The CDR3 consists of 15 residues. V gave up 11 bases and J gave up 2 bases; unmatched junction bases: 9. CDR3 nucleotides: TGTGCCTGTAAAACCGGGACAGGGGGCAATCAGCCCCAGCATTTT. It encodes CACKTGTGGNQPQHF. The whole variable domain, filled in from reference TRBV19 and TRBJ1-5, reads DGGITQSPKYLFRKEGQNVTLSCEQNLNHDAMYWYRQDPGQGLRLIYYSQIVNDFQKGDIAEGYSVSREKKESFPLTVTSAQKNPTAFYLCACKTGTGGNQPQHFGDGTRLSIL.

This clonotype was observed many times. V usage is TRBV28 and J usage is TRBJ1-5; 12 bases line up with TRBD1. V dropped 3 bases and J dropped 6; count of bases not matched to a gene: 6. Per germline, CDR1 MDHEN and CDR2 SYDVKM. This CDR3 is 16 amino acids long. CDR3 nucleotide sequence: TGTGCCAGCAGTTTCCGGGACAGGGGGCCGGGTCAGCCCCAGCATTTT. Protein product: CASSFRDRGPGQPQHF.